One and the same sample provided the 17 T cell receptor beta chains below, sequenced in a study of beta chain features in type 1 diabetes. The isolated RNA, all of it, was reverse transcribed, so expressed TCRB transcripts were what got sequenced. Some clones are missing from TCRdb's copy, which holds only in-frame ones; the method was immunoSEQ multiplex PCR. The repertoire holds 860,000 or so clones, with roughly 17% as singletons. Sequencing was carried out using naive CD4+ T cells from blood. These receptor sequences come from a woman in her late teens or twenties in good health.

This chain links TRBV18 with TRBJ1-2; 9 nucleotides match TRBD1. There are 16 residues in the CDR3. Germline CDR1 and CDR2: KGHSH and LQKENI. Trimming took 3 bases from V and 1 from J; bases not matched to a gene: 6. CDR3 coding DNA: TGTGCCAGCTCACCGACGGGGACAGGGATTAACTATGGCTACACCTTC. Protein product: CASSPTGTGINYGYTF.

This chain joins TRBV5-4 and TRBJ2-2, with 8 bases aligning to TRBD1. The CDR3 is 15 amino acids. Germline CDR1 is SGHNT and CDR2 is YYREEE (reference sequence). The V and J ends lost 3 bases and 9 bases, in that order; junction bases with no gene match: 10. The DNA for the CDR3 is TGTGCCAGCAGCTCCCGGACAGGGTGGCCCAGGGAGCTGTTTTTT. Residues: CASSSRTGWPRELFF.

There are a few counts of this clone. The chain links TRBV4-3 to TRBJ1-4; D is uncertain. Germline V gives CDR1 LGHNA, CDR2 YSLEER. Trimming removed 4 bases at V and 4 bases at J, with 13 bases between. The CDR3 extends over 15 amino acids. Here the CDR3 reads CASSLMGSHNEKLFF. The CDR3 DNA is TGCGCCAGCAGCCTAATGGGTTCTCATAATGAAAAACTGTTTTTT.

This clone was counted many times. The CDR3 protein is CASSPIVGQFF. CDR3 bases: TGTGCCAGCAGCCCAATCGTTGGGCAGTTCTTC. The rearrangement links TRBV7-9 to TRBJ2-1; D ambiguous. The V and J ends lost 5 bases and 12 bases respectively, with 11 bases between them. This CDR3 has 11 residues. CDR1 and CDR2 (germline): SEHNR, FQNEAQ (reference sequence).

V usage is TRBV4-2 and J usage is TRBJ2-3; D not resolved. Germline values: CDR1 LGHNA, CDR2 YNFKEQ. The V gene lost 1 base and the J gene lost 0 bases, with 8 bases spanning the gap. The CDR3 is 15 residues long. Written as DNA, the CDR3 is TGTGCCAGCAGCCAAGGGGCGGTAAGCACAGATACGCAGTATTTT. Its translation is CASSQGAVSTDTQYF.

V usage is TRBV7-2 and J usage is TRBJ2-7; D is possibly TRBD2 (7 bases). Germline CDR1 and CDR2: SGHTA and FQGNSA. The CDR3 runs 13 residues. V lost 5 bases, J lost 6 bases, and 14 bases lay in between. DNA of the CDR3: TGTGCCAGCAGCCAATTCCGGGGGGCCGAGCAGTACTTC. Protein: CASSQFRGAEQYF.

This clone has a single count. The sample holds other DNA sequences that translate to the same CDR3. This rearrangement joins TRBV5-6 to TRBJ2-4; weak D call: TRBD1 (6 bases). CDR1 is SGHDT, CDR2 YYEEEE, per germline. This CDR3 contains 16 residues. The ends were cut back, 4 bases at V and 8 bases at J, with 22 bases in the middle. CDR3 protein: CASSGLDRGFSDIQYF. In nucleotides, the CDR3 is TGTGCCAGCAGCGGTTTGGACAGAGGATTTTCTGACATTCAGTACTTC.

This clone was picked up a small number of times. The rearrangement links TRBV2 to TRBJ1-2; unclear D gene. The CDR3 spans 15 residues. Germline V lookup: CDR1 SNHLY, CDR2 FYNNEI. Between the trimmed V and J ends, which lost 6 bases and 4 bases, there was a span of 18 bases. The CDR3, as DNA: TGTGCCAGCAGCGAACCTGGGCTACTAGGCTATGGCTACACCTTC. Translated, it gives CASSEPGLLGYGYTF.

CDR3 DNA: TGTGCCAGCAGCGAACAGAAGAACACTGAAGCTTTCTTT. This gives the protein CASSEQKNTEAFF. J is TRBJ1-1 and V is TRBV7-3; D is uncertain. Germline assignment: CDR1 SGHTA and CDR2 FQGTGA. V was cut by 5 bases and J by 1 base, with 8 bases left in between. There are 13 residues in the CDR3. Using reference TRBV7-3 and TRBJ1-1 for the parts outside the CDR3, the full variable domain is GAGVSQTPSNKVTEKGKYVELRCDPISGHTALYWYRQSLGQGPEFLIYFQGTGAADDSGLPNDRFFAVRPEGSVSTLKIQRTERGDSAVYLCASSEQKNTEAFFGQGTRLTVV.

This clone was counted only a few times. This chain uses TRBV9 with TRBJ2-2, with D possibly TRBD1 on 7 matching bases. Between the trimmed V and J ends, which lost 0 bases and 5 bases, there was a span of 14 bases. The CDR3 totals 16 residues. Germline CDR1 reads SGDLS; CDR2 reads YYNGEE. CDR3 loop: CASSVEAGGLTGELFF. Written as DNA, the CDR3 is TGTGCCAGCAGCGTAGAAGCAGGGGGGTTGACCGGGGAGCTGTTTTTT.

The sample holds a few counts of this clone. The CDR3 reads CASSPTTSGRAEQYF. DNA of the CDR3: TGTGCCAGCTCACCTACGACTAGCGGGAGGGCCGAGCAGTACTTC. The J gene is TRBJ2-5, the V gene TRBV18; 14 bases fit TRBD2. Near its end, the DNA agrees better with TRBJ2-7, so the J call may be wrong. Germline V gene sequence: CDR1 KGHSH, CDR2 LQKENI. The CDR3 runs to 15 residues.

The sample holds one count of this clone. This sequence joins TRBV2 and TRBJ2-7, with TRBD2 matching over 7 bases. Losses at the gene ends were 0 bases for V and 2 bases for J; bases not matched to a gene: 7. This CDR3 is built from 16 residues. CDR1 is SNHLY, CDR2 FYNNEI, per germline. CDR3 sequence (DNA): TGTGCCAGCAGTGAAGCGCCGGGACTATTACCCTACGAGCAGTACTTC. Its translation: CASSEAPGLLPYEQYF.

The CDR3 region is CASSSSRLGETQYF. The CDR3 nucleotides are TGTGCCAGCAGCTCAAGCAGACTAGGAGAGACCCAGTACTTC. The chain couples TRBV7-9 to TRBJ2-5; possibly TRBD2 for D (6 bases). Trimming took 4 bases from V and 4 from J, leaving 13 bases between them. Germline assignment: CDR1 SEHNR and CDR2 FQNEAQ (reference sequence). The CDR3 is made up of 14 amino acids. The entire variable domain, with the rest obtained from reference TRBV7-9 and TRBJ2-5, is as follows: DTGVSQNPRHKITKRGQNVTFRCDPISEHNRLYWYRQTLGQGPEFLTYFQNEAQLEKSRLLSDRFSAERPKGSFSTLEIQRTEQGDSAMYLCASSSSRLGETQYFGPGTRLLVL.

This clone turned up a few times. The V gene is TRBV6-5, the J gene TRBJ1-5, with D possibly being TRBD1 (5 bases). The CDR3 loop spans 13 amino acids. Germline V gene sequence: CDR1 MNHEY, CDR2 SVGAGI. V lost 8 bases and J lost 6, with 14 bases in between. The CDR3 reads CASRGGVGQPQHF. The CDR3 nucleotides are TGTGCCAGCCGAGGAGGGGTGGGTCAGCCCCAGCATTTT.

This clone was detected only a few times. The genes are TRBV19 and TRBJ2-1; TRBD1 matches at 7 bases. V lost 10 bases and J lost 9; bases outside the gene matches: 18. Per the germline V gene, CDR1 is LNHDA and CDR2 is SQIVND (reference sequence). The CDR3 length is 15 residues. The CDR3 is CATYPKGAISGEQFF. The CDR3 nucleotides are TGTGCCACCTACCCGAAGGGGGCTATCTCCGGTGAGCAGTTCTTC.

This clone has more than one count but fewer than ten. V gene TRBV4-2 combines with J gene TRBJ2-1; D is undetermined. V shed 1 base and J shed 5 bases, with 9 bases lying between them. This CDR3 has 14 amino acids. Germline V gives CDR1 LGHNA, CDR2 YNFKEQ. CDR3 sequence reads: CASSQVTKDNEQFF. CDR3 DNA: TGTGCCAGCAGCCAAGTAACCAAGGACAATGAGCAGTTCTTC.

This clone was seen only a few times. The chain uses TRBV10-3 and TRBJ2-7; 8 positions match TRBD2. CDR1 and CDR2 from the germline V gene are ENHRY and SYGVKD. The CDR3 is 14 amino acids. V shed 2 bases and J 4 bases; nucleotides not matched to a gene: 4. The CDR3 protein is CAISERGGYYEQYF. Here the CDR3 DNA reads TGTGCCATCAGTGAGCGGGGGGGGTATTACGAGCAGTACTTC.